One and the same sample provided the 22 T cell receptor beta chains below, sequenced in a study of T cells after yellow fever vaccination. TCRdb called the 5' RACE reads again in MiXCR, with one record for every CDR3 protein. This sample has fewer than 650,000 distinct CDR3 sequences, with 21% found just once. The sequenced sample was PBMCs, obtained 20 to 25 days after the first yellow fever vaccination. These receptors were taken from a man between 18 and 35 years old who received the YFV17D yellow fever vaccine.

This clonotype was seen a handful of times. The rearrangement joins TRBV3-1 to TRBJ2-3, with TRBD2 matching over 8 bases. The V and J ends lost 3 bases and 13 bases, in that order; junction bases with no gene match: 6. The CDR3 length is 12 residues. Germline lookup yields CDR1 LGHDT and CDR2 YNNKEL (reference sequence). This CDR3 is CASSHDQRGKYF. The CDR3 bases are TGTGCCAGCAGCCACGACCAGCGGGGGAAGTATTTT.

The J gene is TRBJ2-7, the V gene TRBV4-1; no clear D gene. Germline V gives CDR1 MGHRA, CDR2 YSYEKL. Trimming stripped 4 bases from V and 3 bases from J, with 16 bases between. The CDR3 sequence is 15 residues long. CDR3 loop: CASSLLAESRYEQYV. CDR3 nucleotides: TGCGCCAGCAGCCTACTCGCCGAGTCTCGCTACGAGCAGTACGTC.

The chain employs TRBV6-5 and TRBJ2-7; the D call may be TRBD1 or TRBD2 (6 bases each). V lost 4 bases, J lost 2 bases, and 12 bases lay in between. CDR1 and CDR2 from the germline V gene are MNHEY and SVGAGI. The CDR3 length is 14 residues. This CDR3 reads CASSWGAGTYEQYF. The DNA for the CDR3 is TGTGCCAGCAGTTGGGGGGCGGGGACCTACGAGCAGTACTTC.

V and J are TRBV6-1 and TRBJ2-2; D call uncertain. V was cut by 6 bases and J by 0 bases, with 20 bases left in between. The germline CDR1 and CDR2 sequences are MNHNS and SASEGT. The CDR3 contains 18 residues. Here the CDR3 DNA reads TGTGCCAGCAGCCAAGACCGGTTCGGACGGGCGAACACCGGGGAGCTGTTTTTT. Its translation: CASSQDRFGRANTGELFF.

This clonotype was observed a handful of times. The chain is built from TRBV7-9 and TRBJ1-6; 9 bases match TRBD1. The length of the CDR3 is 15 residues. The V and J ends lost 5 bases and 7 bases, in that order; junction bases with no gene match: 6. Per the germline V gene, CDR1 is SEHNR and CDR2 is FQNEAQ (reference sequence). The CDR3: CASSPGTGRNSPLHF. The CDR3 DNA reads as TGTGCCAGCAGCCCCGGGACAGGGCGCAATTCACCCCTCCACTTT. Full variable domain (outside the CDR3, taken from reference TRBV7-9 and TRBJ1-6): DTGVSQNPRHKITKRGQNVTFRCDPISEHNRLYWYRQTLGQGPEFLTYFQNEAQLEKSRLLSDRFSAERPKGSFSTLEIQRTEQGDSAMYLCASSPGTGRNSPLHFGNGTRLTVT.

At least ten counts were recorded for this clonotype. The CDR3 coding sequence is TGCAGTGCTACTCGACAGGGAAGGGTGGAAGCTTTCTTT. This encodes CSATRQGRVEAFF. V usage is TRBV20-1 and J usage is TRBJ1-1; 7 bases align to TRBD1. There are 13 residues in the CDR3. V shed 4 bases, J shed 8 bases, and the junction held 10 bases outside the gene matches. CDR1 is DFQATT and CDR2 is SNEGSKA in the germline V gene (reference sequence).

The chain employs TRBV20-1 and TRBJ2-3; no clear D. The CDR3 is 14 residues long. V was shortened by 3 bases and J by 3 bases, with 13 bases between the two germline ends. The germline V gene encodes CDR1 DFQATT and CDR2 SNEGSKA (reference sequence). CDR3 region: CSASSWEATDTQYF. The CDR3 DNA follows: TGCAGTGCTAGTTCCTGGGAAGCAACAGATACGCAGTATTTT.

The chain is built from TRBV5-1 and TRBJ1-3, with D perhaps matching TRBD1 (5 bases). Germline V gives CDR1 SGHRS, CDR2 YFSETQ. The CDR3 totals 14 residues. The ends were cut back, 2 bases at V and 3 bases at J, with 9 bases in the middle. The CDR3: CASSLRQGGNTIYF. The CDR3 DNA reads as TGCGCCAGCAGCTTACGGCAGGGTGGAAACACCATATATTTT.

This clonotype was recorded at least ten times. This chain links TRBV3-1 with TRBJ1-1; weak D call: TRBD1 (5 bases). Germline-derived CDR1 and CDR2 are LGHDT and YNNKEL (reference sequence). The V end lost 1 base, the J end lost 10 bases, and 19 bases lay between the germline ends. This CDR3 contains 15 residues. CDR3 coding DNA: TGTGCCAGCAGCCAAGGGCGAGGGGAGTTGGTTGTAGCTTTCTTT. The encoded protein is CASSQGRGELVVAFF. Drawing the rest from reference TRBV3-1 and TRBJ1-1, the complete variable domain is DTAVSQTPKYLVTQMGNDKSIKCEQNLGHDTMYWYKQDSKKFLKIMFSYNNKELIINETVPNRFSPKSPDKAHLNLHINSLELGDSAVYFCASSQGRGELVVAFFGQGTRLTVV.

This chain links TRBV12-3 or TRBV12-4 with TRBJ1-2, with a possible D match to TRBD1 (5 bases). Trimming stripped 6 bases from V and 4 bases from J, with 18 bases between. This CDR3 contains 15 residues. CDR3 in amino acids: CASSHGAATRYGYTF. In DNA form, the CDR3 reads TGTGCCAGCAGCCATGGGGCAGCGACCCGCTATGGCTACACCTTC.

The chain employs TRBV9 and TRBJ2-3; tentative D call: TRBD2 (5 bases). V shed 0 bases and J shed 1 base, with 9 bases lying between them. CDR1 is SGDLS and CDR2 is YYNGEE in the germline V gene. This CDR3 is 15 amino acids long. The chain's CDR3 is CASSVEGRGTDTQYF. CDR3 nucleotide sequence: TGTGCCAGCAGCGTAGAAGGGAGAGGCACAGATACGCAGTATTTT.

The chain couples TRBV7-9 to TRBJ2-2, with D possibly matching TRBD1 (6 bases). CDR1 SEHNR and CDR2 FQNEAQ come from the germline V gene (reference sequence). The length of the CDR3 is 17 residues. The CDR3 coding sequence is TGTGCTAAAGATGTGGTCCCGGACAGACCGAACACCGGGGAGCTGTTTTTT. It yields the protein CAKDVVPDRPNTGELFF.

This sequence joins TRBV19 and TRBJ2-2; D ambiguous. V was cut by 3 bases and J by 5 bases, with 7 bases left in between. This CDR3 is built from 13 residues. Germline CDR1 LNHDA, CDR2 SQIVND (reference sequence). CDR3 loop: CASSMSGTGELFF. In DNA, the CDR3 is TGTGCCAGTAGTATGTCTGGGACCGGGGAGCTGTTTTTT. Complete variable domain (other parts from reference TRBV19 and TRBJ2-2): DGGITQSPKYLFRKEGQNVTLSCEQNLNHDAMYWYRQDPGQGLRLIYYSQIVNDFQKGDIAEGYSVSREKKESFPLTVTSAQKNPTAFYLCASSMSGTGELFFGEGSRLTVL.

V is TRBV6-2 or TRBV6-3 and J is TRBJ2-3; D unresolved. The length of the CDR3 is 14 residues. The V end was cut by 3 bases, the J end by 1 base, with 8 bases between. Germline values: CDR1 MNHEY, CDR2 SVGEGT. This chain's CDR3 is CASSYVLGTDTQYF. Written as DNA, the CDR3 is TGTGCCAGCAGTTATGTGCTTGGCACAGATACGCAGTATTTT.

The CDR3 nucleotides are TGTGCCAGCACCTACTACAGGGGGGACTACACCTTC. Translating it yields CASTYYRGDYTF. V gene TRBV9 combines with J gene TRBJ1-2, with 8 nucleotides matching TRBD1. This CDR3 region has 12 residues. CDR1 is SGDLS and CDR2 is YYNGEE in the germline V gene. Trimming at V came to 6 bases and at J to 10 bases, leaving 8 bases not matched to a gene.

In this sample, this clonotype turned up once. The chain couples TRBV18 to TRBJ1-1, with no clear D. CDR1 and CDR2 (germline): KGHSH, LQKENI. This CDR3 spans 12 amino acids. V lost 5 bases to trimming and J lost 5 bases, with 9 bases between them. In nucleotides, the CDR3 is TGTGCCAGCTCAGCACAGCGGACTGAAGCTTTCTTT. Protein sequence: CASSAQRTEAFF.

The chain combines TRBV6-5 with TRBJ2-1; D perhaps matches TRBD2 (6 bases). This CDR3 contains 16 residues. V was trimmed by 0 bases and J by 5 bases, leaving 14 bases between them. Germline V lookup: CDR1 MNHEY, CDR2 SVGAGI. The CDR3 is CASSYSWLGGNNEQFF. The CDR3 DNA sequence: TGTGCCAGCAGTTACTCTTGGTTAGGCGGGAACAATGAGCAGTTCTTC.

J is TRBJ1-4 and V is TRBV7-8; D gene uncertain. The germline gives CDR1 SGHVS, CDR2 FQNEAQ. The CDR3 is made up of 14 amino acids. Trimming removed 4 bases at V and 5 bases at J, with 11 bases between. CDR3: CASSSGRLNEKLFF. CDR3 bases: TGTGCCAGCAGCTCCGGACGGCTAAATGAAAAACTGTTTTTT.

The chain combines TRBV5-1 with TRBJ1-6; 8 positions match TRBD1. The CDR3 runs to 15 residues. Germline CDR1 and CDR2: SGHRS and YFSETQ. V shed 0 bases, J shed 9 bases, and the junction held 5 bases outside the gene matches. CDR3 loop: CASSLEDRVASPLHF. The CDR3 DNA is TGCGCCAGCAGCTTGGAGGACAGGGTAGCTTCACCCCTCCACTTT. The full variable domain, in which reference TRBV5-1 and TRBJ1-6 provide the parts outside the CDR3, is KAGVTQTPRYLIKTRGQQVTLSCSPISGHRSVSWYQQTPGQGLQFLFEYFSETQRNKGNFPGRFSGRQFSNSRSEMNVSTLELGDSALYLCASSLEDRVASPLHFGNGTRLTVT.

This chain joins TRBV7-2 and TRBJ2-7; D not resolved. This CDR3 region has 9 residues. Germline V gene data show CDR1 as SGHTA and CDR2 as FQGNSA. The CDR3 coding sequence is TGTGCCAGCAGCTTACCTGGGGACGTC. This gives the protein CASSLPGDV.

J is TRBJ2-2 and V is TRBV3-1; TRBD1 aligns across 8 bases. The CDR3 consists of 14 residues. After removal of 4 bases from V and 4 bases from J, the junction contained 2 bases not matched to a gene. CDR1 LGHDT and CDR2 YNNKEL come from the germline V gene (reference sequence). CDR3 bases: TGTGCCAGCAGCCTACAGGGGGTCACCGGGGAGCTGTTTTTT. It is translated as CASSLQGVTGELFF.

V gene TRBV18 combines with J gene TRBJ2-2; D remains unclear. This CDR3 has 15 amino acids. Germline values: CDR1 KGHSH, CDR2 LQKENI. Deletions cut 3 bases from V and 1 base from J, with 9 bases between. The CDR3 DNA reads TGTGCCAGCTCACCGGCACACCAGAACACCGGGGAGCTGTTTTTT. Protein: CASSPAHQNTGELFF.